This T cell receptor beta chain was profiled in a study of OX40 agonist ivuxolimab in advanced cancers. About the study: Dosing consisted of intravenous ivuxolimab at 0.01 to 10 mg/kg every 2 weeks. Cancers in dose escalation were hepatocellular, melanoma, renal cell and head and neck. One hepatocellular carcinoma and a couple of cutaneous melanoma patients partially responded.

Unmatched junction bases numbered 9, after V lost 5 bases and J lost 3 bases. The CDR3 runs 15 residues. Germline V gene sequence: CDR1 MNHNS, CDR2 SASEGT. Findings of the study overall: Those patients achieving a partial response at 0.1-3.0 mg/kg showed among the lowest clonal expansion.

Method: immunoSEQ multiplex PCR; TCRdb's copy keeps in-frame clones and lacks some. The sample includes more than 12,000 clones, about 80% of them seen just once. Remarks on this clone: Its target is not known.

The rearrangement uses TRBV6-1 and TRBJ2-7; 8 bases line up with TRBD2. The sample was CD4+ or CD8+ T cells sorted from blood, taken in a trial of the OX40 agonist ivuxolimab. The receptor comes from an adult with an advanced solid tumor such as melanoma, head and neck, liver or kidney cancer. As DNA, the CDR3 is TGTGCCAGCAGTTTTACTAGCGGCCTCTACTACGAGCAGTACTTC. It encodes CASSFTSGLYYEQYF.